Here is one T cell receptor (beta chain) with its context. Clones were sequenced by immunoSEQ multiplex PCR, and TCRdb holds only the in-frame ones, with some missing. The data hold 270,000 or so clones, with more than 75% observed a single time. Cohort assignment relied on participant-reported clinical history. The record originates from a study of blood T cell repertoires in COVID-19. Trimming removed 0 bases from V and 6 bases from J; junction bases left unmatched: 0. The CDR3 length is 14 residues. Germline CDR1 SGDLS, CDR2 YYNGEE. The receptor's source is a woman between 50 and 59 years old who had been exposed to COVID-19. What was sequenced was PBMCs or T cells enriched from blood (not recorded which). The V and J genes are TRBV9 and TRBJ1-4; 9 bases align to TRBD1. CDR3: CASSVGTGDEKLFF. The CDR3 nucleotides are TGTGCCAGCAGCGTAGGGACAGGGGATGAAAAACTGTTTTTT.